The rows below give T cell receptor beta chains drawn from one sample of a study of blood T cell repertoires in COVID-19. The data were produced by immunoSEQ multiplex PCR, yet TCRdb's version contains in-frame clones alone and is incomplete. This repertoire shows fewer than 150,000 clones, approximately 85% found once; its top ten account for less than 5%. Sequences were obtained from peripheral blood. The receptor source for this set is an elderly woman with acute or convalescent COVID-19. The CDR3 runs from the conserved cysteine through the conserved F or W. Fields, in order: J gene, clone size, D gene, V gene, CDR3 DNA, CDR3 protein. D genes are given only for firm matches. Only some rows state a clone size, as once, few, many or a class for expanded clones.

>TRBJ2-3|-|-|TRBV6-5
TGTGCCAGCACCCCAGGGTGGAGCACAGATACGCAGTATTTT
CASTPGWSTDTQYF
>TRBJ2-7|few|TRBD1|TRBV4-1
TGCGCCAGCAGCCAAGATACGGGACAGGGGTACGAGCAGTACTTC
CASSQDTGQGYEQYF
>TRBJ2-3|-|-|TRBV6-6
TGTGCCAGCAGTTACGGCCAGAACCCTAGCACAGATACGCAGTATTTT
CASSYGQNPSTDTQYF
>TRBJ2-4|-|-|TRBV6-4
TGTGCCAACAACCGAGGGGGGGGTGAGGGCATTCAGTACTTC
CANNRGGGEGIQYF
>TRBJ1-2|-|-|TRBV7-9
TGTGCCAGCAGCTTAGGGACCGTCACGGGGAGAGGCTACACCTTC
CASSLGTVTGRGYTF
>TRBJ1-2|-|TRBD1|TRBV29-1
TGCAGCGTTGCCAGGGGACAGGGGTCAGGTGGCTACACCTTC
CSVARGQGSGGYTF
>TRBJ1-1|-|-|TRBV16
TGTGCCAGCACCCAAAACAGGGAAACTGAAGCTTTCTTT
CASTQNRETEAFF
>TRBJ2-1|-|-|TRBV7-3
TGTGCCAGCAGCTTAAGGCCCTTCGACCGGGGTGAGCAGTTCTTC
CASSLRPFDRGEQFF
>TRBJ1-2|few|TRBD1|TRBV5-1
TGCGCCAGCAGCTTGTTAGGTACAACACAAGAACCGGGACAGGGTTCTACCTATGGCTACACCTTC
CASSLLGTTQEPGQGSTYGYTF
>TRBJ1-5|-|-|TRBV7-9
TGTGCCAGCAGCGGCCCGACAGAAAATCAGCCCCAGCATTTT
CASSGPTENQPQHF
>TRBJ2-7|-|-|TRBV5-1
TGCGCCAGCAGGGATACAGGGTTCGGCTACGAGCAGTACTTC
CASRDTGFGYEQYF
>TRBJ2-7|-|-|TRBV7-2
TGTGCCAGCAGCCAGTGGCGGGGAAACTACGAGCAGTACTTC
CASSQWRGNYEQYF
>TRBJ1-6|-|-|TRBV28
TGTGCCAGCAGTTTTCAGGCTTCGATATTGGCACCCCTCCACTTT
CASSFQASILAPLHF
>TRBJ1-6|few|-|TRBV28
TGTGCCAGCAGTTTAACGTACGGGGTTGGAGGTTCACCCCTCCACTTT
CASSLTYGVGGSPLHF
>TRBJ1-2|-|TRBD1|TRBV28
TGTGCCAGCAGTTCGACAGGGGGCCTTAACTATGGCTACACCTTC
CASSSTGGLNYGYTF
>TRBJ2-5|once|TRBD1|TRBV5-1
TGCGCCAGCAGCCAATCGCCCGGGACAGAAGAGACCCAGTACTTC
CASSQSPGTEETQYF
>TRBJ2-1|-|TRBD2|TRBV6-4
TGTGCCAGCAGTGTGTTAGCGGGAGGGGACAATGAGCAGTTCTTC
CASSVLAGGDNEQFF
>TRBJ2-7|-|TRBD2|TRBV28
TGTGCCAGCATTAGTAGCGGGACCTACGAGCAGTACTTC
CASISSGTYEQYF
>TRBJ2-7|-|TRBD1|TRBV19
TGTGCCAGTAGCCGGGACAGCACCTACGAGCAGTACTTC
CASSRDSTYEQYF
>TRBJ2-5|few|-|TRBV6-2/TRBV6-3
TGTGCCAGCAGTTTACAAGAGACCCAGTACTTC
CASSLQETQYF
>TRBJ1-4|-|-|TRBV28
TGTGCCAGCAGTTCCTTGGGGGGGCGAACTAATGAAAAACTGTTTTTT
CASSSLGGRTNEKLFF
>TRBJ2-5|-|-|TRBV7-7
TGTGCCAGCAGCTTACAACGGAGGAGCACCCAGTACTTC
CASSLQRRSTQYF
>TRBJ1-1|once|-|TRBV6-5
TGTGCCTCTTCCGGGGTCGCTGAAGCTTTCTTT
CASSGVAEAFF
>TRBJ2-7|-|TRBD2|TRBV6-4
TGTGCCAGCCTAGCGGGGGGCCCCTACGAGCAGTACTTC
CASLAGGPYEQYF
>TRBJ1-1|-|-|TRBV6-5
TGTGCCAGCAGCCGGGACACCTTGAACACTGAAGCTTTCTTT
CASSRDTLNTEAFF
>TRBJ2-7|-|-|TRBV5-1
TGCGCCAGCAGCCAGCTGGGACAAGGGAACGAGCAGTACTTC
CASSQLGQGNEQYF
>TRBJ2-5|-|TRBD2|TRBV9
TGTGCCAACATAGCGGGAAGGGGAGAGACCCAGTACTTC
CANIAGRGETQYF
>TRBJ1-2|-|-|TRBV6-6
TGTGCCAGCAGTTACGAGGGGGTGGATGGCTACACCTTC
CASSYEGVDGYTF
>TRBJ2-5|-|TRBD2|TRBV7-9
TGTGCCAGCAGCCAGACTAGCGGGTGGCAAGAGACCCAGTACTTC
CASSQTSGWQETQYF
>TRBJ2-2|-|TRBD2|TRBV11-2
TGTGCCAGCAACCTACTAGCGGGGGGTTTTACCGGGGAGCTGTTTTTT
CASNLLAGGFTGELFF
>TRBJ2-5|-|TRBD1|TRBV4-2
TGTGCCAGCAGCCAAGATCGGACAGGGGGCATAGAGACCCAGTACTTC
CASSQDRTGGIETQYF
>TRBJ1-2|-|TRBD1|TRBV11-2
TGTGCCAGCAGCTTCGGGACAGGCTATGGCTACACCTTC
CASSFGTGYGYTF
>TRBJ1-5|-|TRBD1|TRBV9
TGTGCCAGCAGCGTAGCAGCGACAGGGCCACCCTCCCGACTCGGGTTCAATCAGCCCCAGCATTTT
CASSVAATGPPSRLGFNQPQHF
>TRBJ2-6|-|-|TRBV6-4
TGTGCCAGCAGTGGAGGTTCTGGGGCCAACGTCCTGACTTTC
CASSGGSGANVLTF
>TRBJ1-4|-|TRBD1|TRBV2
TGTGCCAGCAGCGACAGGGGGCTAAATGAAAAACTGTTTTTT
CASSDRGLNEKLFF
>TRBJ2-7|-|-|TRBV2
TGTGCCAGCCAAGGGACTTCCTACGAGCAGTACTTC
CASQGTSYEQYF